This T cell receptor (beta chain) was retrieved from a study of shared clonotypes between healthy human individuals. Overall study results and limits: The authors expected sequencing depth to affect clonotype sharing among donors.

TCRdb's table, derived via immunoSEQ multiplex PCR, lists solely in-frame clones and lacks some. The data hold some 550,000 clones, with more than 95% observed a single time. Notes on this clone: Its antigen is currently unknown.

From germline, CDR1 is MGHRA and CDR2 YSYEKL. The CDR3 covers 18 residues. V shed 4 bases and J 2 bases; nucleotides not matched to a gene: 5. Division of CD4+ cells produced a CD45RA+ naive subset and a CD45RA-negative memory subset. The sample taken for sequencing was naive CD4+ T cells sorted from blood. Regarding subset: CD45RA+ positively selected. The J gene is TRBJ2-6, the V gene TRBV4-1; 13 bases agree with TRBD2. This TCR was recovered from a woman in her thirties in good health. The CDR3 nucleotides are TGCGCCAGCAGCCGCCGACTAGCGGGAGGTACTGGGGCCAACGTCCTGACTTTC. Encoded protein: CASSRRLAGGTGANVLTF.